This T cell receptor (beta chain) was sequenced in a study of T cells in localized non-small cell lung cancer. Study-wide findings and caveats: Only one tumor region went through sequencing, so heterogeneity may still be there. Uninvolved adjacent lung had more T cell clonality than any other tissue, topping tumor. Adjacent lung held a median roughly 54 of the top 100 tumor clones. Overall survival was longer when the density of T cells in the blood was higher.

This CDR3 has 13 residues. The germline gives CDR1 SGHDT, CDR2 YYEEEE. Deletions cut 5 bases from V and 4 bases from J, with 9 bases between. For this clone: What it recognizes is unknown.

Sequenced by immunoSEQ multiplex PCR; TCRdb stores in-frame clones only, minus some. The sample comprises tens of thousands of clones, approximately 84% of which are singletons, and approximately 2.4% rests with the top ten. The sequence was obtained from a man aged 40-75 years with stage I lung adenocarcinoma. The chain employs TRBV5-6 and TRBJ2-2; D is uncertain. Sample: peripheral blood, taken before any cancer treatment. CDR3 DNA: TGTGCCAGCAGTGCAAGGAGCACCGGGGAGCTGTTTTTT. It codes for CASSARSTGELFF. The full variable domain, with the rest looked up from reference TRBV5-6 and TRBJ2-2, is DAGVTQSPTHLIKTRGQQVTLRCSPKSGHDTVSWYQQALGQGPQFIFQYYEEEERQRGNFPDRFSGHQFPNYSSELNVNALLLGDSALYLCASSARSTGELFFGEGSRLTVL.